These 2 T cell receptor beta chains share one sample of origin, sequenced in a study of radiation and T cells in renal cell carcinoma (dated by TCRdb to about 2020). What this sample's time point label stands for: baseline pretreatment blood. Reading the label with the study, this specimen's treatment or condition is: 15 Gy SBRT to primary tumor, nephrectomy 4 weeks later. Library creation used the immunoSEQ multiplex PCR assay. TCRdb took this table from immuneACCESS and kept in-frame rearrangements with V and J called. Such tables lack part of the clones; where checked against another copy, unresolved V genes explain under half of the gap, and the rest is unexplained. The sample table lists 150,000 or so clones, 70% to 90% of them with a count of one. The ten largest account for 9.5% to 15% of the sample. Sample: blood, taken from a patient whose treatment included radiotherapy and nephrectomy. The receptors derive from a woman in her fifties or sixties with renal cell carcinoma.

The V gene is TRBV5-4, the J gene TRBJ1-1; D remains unclear. The CDR3 totals 17 residues. The germline V and J ends were trimmed by 1 base and 4 bases, with 20 bases remaining between them. Germline-derived CDR1 and CDR2 are SGHNT and YYREEE (reference sequence). CDR3 sequence (DNA): TGTGCCAGCAGCTTGTTTTTGTGGGCTACGGGTGCCACTGAAGCTTTCTTT. It specifies CASSLFLWATGATEAFF.

There are a few counts of this clone. The CDR3: CASSIGTETIEAFF. Here the CDR3 DNA reads TGTGCCAGTAGTATTGGGACAGAAACGATTGAAGCTTTCTTT. The V call is TRBV19, the J call TRBJ1-1; 7 nucleotides align to TRBD1. The CDR3 runs to 14 residues. Losses at the gene ends were 3 bases for V and 7 bases for J; bases not matched to a gene: 8. Germline CDR1 LNHDA, CDR2 SQIVND (reference sequence).